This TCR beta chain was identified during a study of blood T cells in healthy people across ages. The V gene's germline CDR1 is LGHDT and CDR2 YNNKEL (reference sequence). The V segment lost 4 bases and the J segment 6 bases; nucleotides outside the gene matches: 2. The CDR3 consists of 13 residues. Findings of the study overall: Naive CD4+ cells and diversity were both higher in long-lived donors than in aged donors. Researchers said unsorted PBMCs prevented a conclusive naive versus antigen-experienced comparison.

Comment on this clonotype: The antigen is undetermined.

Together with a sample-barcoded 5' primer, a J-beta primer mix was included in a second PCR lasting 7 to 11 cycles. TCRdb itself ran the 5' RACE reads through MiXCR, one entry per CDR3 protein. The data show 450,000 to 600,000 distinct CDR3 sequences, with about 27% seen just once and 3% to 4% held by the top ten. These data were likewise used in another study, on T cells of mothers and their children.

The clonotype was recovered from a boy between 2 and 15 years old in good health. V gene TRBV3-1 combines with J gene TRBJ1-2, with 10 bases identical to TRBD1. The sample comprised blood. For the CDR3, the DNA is TGTGCCAGCAGCCCGACAGGGGGCCATGGCTACACCTTC. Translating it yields CASSPTGGHGYTF.